This is a list of T cell receptor beta chains from one sample in a study of blood T cell repertoires in COVID-19. Clones were sequenced by immunoSEQ multiplex PCR, and TCRdb holds only the in-frame ones, with some missing. In the table there are approximately 170,000 clones, approximately 85% of which are singletons. The specimen sequenced was peripheral blood. Every receptor here comes from a man older than 75 with COVID-19, enrolled during active disease. CDR3s include the opening cysteine and the closing phenylalanine or tryptophan. The D gene is left open where the match is weak. Clone size, where shown, is once, few, many, or a class for clones that have expanded.

v_gene	j_gene	d_gene	abundance	CDR3aa	CDR3nt
TRBV19	TRBJ1-2	-	few	CASSTPLAQASGYTF	TGTGCCAGTAGCACCCCCTTGGCACAGGCCTCGGGCTACACCTTC
TRBV7-9	TRBJ2-1	-	-	CASSLTGEPTLGGGFF	TGTGCCAGCAGCTTAACTGGCGAGCCTACATTGGGAGGGGGGTTCTTC
TRBV28	TRBJ2-7	TRBD1	once	CASSLEGALSYEQYF	TGTGCCAGCAGTTTAGAGGGGGCTCTCTCCTACGAGCAGTACTTC
TRBV19	TRBJ2-4	-	-	CASRVSGSNIQYF	TGTGCCAGTCGGGTATCCGGGTCGAACATTCAGTACTTC
TRBV5-8	TRBJ1-1	-	-	CASSLQGLTEAFF	TGTGCCAGCAGCTTGCAGGGGCTCACTGAAGCTTTCTTT
TRBV5-6	TRBJ1-3	-	few	CASSLDYTGNTIYF	TGTGCCAGCAGCTTGGACTATACGGGAAACACCATATATTTT
TRBV6-5	TRBJ1-2	TRBD1	-	CASSPTGDYGYTF	TGTGCCAGCAGTCCAACAGGGGACTATGGCTACACCTTC
TRBV27	TRBJ1-5	TRBD1	-	CASSLGQGVGSNQPQHF	TGTGCCAGCAGTTTAGGGCAGGGGGTTGGGAGCAATCAGCCCCAGCATTTT
TRBV5-5	TRBJ2-1	TRBD1	once	CASSPDWDRGPNEQFF	TGTGCCAGCAGCCCGGATTGGGACAGGGGCCCTAATGAGCAGTTCTTC
TRBV10-2	TRBJ2-3	-	-	CASSERQGTDTQYF	TGCGCCAGCAGTGAGAGACAGGGCACAGATACGCAGTATTTT
TRBV6-1	TRBJ1-5	-	-	CASSENSDQPQHF	TGTGCCAGCAGTGAAAATTCGGATCAGCCCCAGCATTTT
TRBV3-1/TRBV3-2	TRBJ2-2	TRBD1	-	CASSRAGGWTELFF	TGTGCCAGCAGCCGGGCAGGGGGTTGGACGGAGCTGTTTTTT
TRBV2	TRBJ2-7	TRBD1	-	CASTGRTGPYEQYF	TGTGCCAGCACCGGAAGGACAGGGCCCTACGAGCAGTACTTC
TRBV9	TRBJ1-1	-	-	CASSDLRGGTEAFF	TGTGCCAGCAGCGACCTACGGGGAGGCACTGAAGCTTTCTTT
TRBV18	TRBJ1-4	-	-	CASSPGRERVKLFF	TGTGCCAGCTCACCAGGCAGGGAAAGAGTAAAACTGTTTTTT
TRBV28	TRBJ1-2	TRBD1	-	CASRSTGAGNYGYTF	TGTGCCAGCAGATCAACAGGGGCGGGTAACTATGGCTACACCTTC